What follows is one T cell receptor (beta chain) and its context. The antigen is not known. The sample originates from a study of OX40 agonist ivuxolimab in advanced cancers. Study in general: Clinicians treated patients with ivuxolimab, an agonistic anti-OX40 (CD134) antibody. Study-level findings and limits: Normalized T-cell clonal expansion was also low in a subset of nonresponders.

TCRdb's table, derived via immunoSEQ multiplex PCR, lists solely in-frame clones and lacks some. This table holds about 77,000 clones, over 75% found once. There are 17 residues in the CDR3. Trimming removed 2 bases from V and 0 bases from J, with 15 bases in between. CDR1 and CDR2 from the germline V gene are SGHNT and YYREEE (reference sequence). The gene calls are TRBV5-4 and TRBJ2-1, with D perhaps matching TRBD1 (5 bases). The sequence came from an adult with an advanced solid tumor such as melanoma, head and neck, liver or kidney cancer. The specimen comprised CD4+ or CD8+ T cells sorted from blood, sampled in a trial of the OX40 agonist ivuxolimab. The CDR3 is CASSFSGHVLSYNEQFF. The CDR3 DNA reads TGTGCCAGCAGCTTCTCCGGACACGTCCTCTCCTACAATGAGCAGTTCTTC.